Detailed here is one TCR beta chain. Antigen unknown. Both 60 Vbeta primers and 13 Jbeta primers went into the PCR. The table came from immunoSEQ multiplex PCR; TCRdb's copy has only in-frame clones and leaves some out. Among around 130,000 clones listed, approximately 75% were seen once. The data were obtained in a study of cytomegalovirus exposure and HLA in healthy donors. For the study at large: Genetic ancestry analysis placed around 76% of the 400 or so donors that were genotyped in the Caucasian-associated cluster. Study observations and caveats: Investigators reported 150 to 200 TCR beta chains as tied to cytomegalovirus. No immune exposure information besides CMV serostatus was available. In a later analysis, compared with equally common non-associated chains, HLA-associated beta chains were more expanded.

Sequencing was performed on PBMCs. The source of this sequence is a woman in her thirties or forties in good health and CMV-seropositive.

CDR3 DNA sequence: TGTGCCAGCAGCCCCGTCGGGAACACTGAAGCTTTCTTT. Residues: CASSPVGNTEAFF. The chain couples TRBV7-3 to TRBJ1-1; no reliable D call. V lost 5 bases and J 1 base, leaving 8 bases between the germline ends. The CDR3 is made up of 13 amino acids. The germline CDR1 and CDR2 sequences are SGHTA and FQGTGA. Based on the CDR3 plus reference TRBV7-3 and TRBJ1-1, the full variable domain is GAGVSQTPSNKVTEKGKYVELRCDPISGHTALYWYRQSLGQGPEFLIYFQGTGAADDSGLPNDRFFAVRPEGSVSTLKIQRTERGDSAVYLCASSPVGNTEAFFGQGTRLTVV.